This T cell receptor beta chain was obtained from a study of vaccination and CD4 T cells after COVID-19. Germline CDR1 reads LNHNV; CDR2 reads YYDKDF (reference sequence). V dropped 0 bases and J dropped 0 bases, with 12 bases sitting between them. CDR3 length equals 17 residues. To note about this clonotype: Its antigen is as yet unknown.

The treatment: approximately nine-day PBMC culture with coronavirus spike peptide pools or control peptides (ViraFEST assay). The Oncomine TCR Beta short-read assay generated sequence data from the DNA of cultured CD4+ T cells. TCRdb independently ran MiXCR on the PCR reads; one entry per CDR3 protein. Of 12,000 or so distinct CDR3 sequences listed, around three fifths are singletons. The V call is TRBV15, the J call TRBJ2-4; tentative D call: TRBD1 (6 bases). The sequence was collected from a human donor who had recovered from COVID-19. Input material: CD4+ T cells from blood, cultured in vitro. CDR3 sequence (DNA): TGTGCCACCAGCAGAGAGAGGACAGACTTAGCCAAAAACATTCAGTACTTC. Translation gives CATSRERTDLAKNIQYF.